The next 15 T cell receptor beta chains were all read from a single sample in a study of cytomegalovirus exposure and HLA in healthy donors. With 60 Vbeta and 13 Jbeta primers, the PCR was carried out. Sequenced by immunoSEQ multiplex PCR; TCRdb stores in-frame clones only, minus some. Of around 120,000 clones in the sample, roughly 79% are singletons; the top ten hold about 2.9%. The sample comprised PBMCs. All receptors derive from a boy aged 2 to 9 in good health and CMV-seronegative.

V gene TRBV6-4 combines with J gene TRBJ2-1; TRBD1 aligns across 10 bases. The junction had 8 bases not matched to a gene; V was cut back by 6 bases and J by 6 bases. CDR1 and CDR2 from the germline V gene are MRHNA and SNTAGT. CDR3 length: 15 amino acids. DNA for the CDR3: TGTGCCAGCAGCGCGGGACAGGGGATGCCCAATGAGCAGTTCTTC. This sequence encodes CASSAGQGMPNEQFF.

The gene calls are TRBV11-3 and TRBJ2-3; 9 bases are shared with TRBD2. The CDR3 loop spans 17 amino acids. V shed 4 bases, J shed 3 bases, and the junction held 11 bases outside the gene matches. The germline V gene encodes CDR1 SGHNT and CDR2 YENEEA. Written as DNA, the CDR3 is TGTGCCAGCAGCTATGGGGGCGGGGGGGCCGGAACAGATACGCAGTATTTT. Residues: CASSYGGGGAGTDTQYF.

The CDR3 here is CALLVGAGNTIYF. CDR3 bases: TGTGCCCTGCTAGTTGGAGCAGGAAACACCATATATTTT. The genes are TRBV7-9 and TRBJ1-3; D not resolved. CDR1 SEHNR and CDR2 FQNEAQ come from the germline V gene (reference sequence). There are 13 residues in the CDR3. The V end lost 11 bases, the J end lost 4 bases, and 15 bases lay between the germline ends.

This clone was seen only a few times. This chain uses TRBV6-4 with TRBJ2-3, with D tentatively TRBD2 (5 bases). Germline assignment: CDR1 MRHNA and CDR2 SNTAGT. CDR3 size: 14 residues. With 5 bases removed from V and 4 bases from J, the gap between germline ends came to 13 bases. CDR3 in DNA: TGTGCCAGCAGTCCCTTGGGAGCCCCAGATACGCAGTATTTT. This codes for CASSPLGAPDTQYF.

V gene TRBV5-4 combines with J gene TRBJ1-2; TRBD1 agrees at 8 bases. This CDR3 contains 15 residues. The junction had 7 bases not matched to a gene; V was cut back by 4 bases and J by 2 bases. CDR1 and CDR2 from the germline V gene are SGHNT and YYREEE (reference sequence). The CDR3 DNA reads as TGTGCCAGCAGCCTACCCTGGACAGGGAACTATGGCTACACCTTC. Translated: CASSLPWTGNYGYTF. The full variable domain, rest sourced from reference TRBV5-4 and TRBJ1-2, is ETGVTQSPTHLIKTRGQQVTLRCSSQSGHNTVSWYQQALGQGPQFIFQYYREEENGRGNFPPRFSGLQFPNYSSELNVNALELDDSALYLCASSLPWTGNYGYTFGSGTRLTVV.

This clone is judged medium-sized. V gene TRBV4-2 combines with J gene TRBJ2-3; TRBD1 agrees at 10 bases. The CDR3 totals 15 residues. Trimming at V came to 7 bases and at J to 3 bases, leaving 7 bases not matched to a gene. Germline CDR1 reads LGHNA; CDR2 reads YNFKEQ. The CDR3 DNA follows: TGTGCCAGCAATCCCGGGACAGGGGAAACAGATACGCAGTATTTT. It translates to CASNPGTGETDTQYF.

V is TRBV7-9 and J is TRBJ1-1; D is perhaps TRBD1 (5 bases). V was pared by 5 bases and J by 4 bases, with 17 bases between. The germline V gene has CDR1 SEHNR and CDR2 FQNEAQ (reference sequence). The CDR3 spans 15 residues. The CDR3 coding sequence is TGTGCCAGCAGCCTCCGTAGGGGATCGGTCACTGAAGCTTTCTTT. Its translation is CASSLRRGSVTEAFF.

V gene TRBV6-4 combines with J gene TRBJ2-1; no clear D gene. Between the trimmed V and J ends, which lost 0 bases and 7 bases, there was a span of 7 bases. Germline assignment: CDR1 MRHNA and CDR2 SNTAGT. The CDR3 covers 13 residues. The CDR3 DNA reads as TGTGCCAGCAGTGACTCGTATAGTAATGAGCAGTTCTTC. As protein: CASSDSYSNEQFF.

The CDR3, as DNA: TGTGCCAGCAGCTCCCGTGGTAGCGGGAGGGGGTACGAGCAGTACGTC. Translating it yields CASSSRGSGRGYEQYV. The chain couples TRBV7-9 to TRBJ2-7; 11 bases are shared with TRBD2. Germline CDR1 SEHNR, CDR2 FQNEAQ (reference sequence). This CDR3 contains 16 residues. With 4 bases clipped from V and 4 bases from J, the junction kept 9 bases outside the gene matches.

This sequence joins TRBV4-3 and TRBJ1-4, with D possibly matching TRBD1 (6 bases). Germline assignment: CDR1 LGHNA and CDR2 YSLEER. This CDR3 spans 14 amino acids. Trimming cost V 3 bases and J 8 bases, with 13 bases left between them. The CDR3 protein is CASSQTGPTEKLFF. The CDR3 DNA sequence: TGCGCCAGCAGCCAGACAGGCCCCACAGAAAAACTGTTTTTT.

The V call is TRBV18, the J call TRBJ2-3; D is ambiguous. V lost 6 bases and J 6 bases, leaving 19 bases between the germline ends. The CDR3 is 15 amino acids. Germline V CDR1 and CDR2: KGHSH, LQKENI. The CDR3: CASSRKREAADTQYF. The DNA for the CDR3 is TGTGCCAGCTCCCGAAAAAGAGAGGCGGCGGATACGCAGTATTTT.

The chain employs TRBV7-3 and TRBJ2-1, with 9 nucleotides matching TRBD2. Germline V gives CDR1 SGHTA, CDR2 FQGTGA. The V and J ends lost 5 bases and 3 bases, in that order; junction bases with no gene match: 5. The CDR3 covers 15 residues. The CDR3 here is CASSVAGADYNEQFF. For the CDR3, the DNA is TGTGCCAGCAGCGTAGCGGGGGCGGACTACAATGAGCAGTTCTTC.

The rearrangement joins TRBV7-9 to TRBJ2-1; 7 bases map to TRBD2. CDR1 is SEHNR, CDR2 FQNEAQ, per germline (reference sequence). The CDR3 has 18 amino acids. After removal of 6 bases from V and 1 base from J, the junction contained 15 bases not matched to a gene. CDR3 residues: CASRWPGKLAASYNEQFF. As DNA, the CDR3 is TGTGCCAGCAGGTGGCCGGGGAAGCTAGCGGCATCCTACAATGAGCAGTTCTTC.

The V call is TRBV27, the J call TRBJ2-7; 9 positions agree with TRBD1. CDR3 length equals 14 residues. Looked up from germline, CDR1 is MNHEY and CDR2 is SMNVEV (reference sequence). With V trimmed by 3 bases and J by 3 bases, 3 bases remained unmatched. The CDR3 spells CASSFGQGFYEQYF. The CDR3 bases are TGTGCCAGCAGTTTCGGACAGGGGTTCTACGAGCAGTACTTC.

In its sample, this clone was seen a few times. The rearrangement links TRBV7-2 to TRBJ2-5; no clear D. Trimming cost V 5 bases and J 14 bases, with 15 bases left between them. The CDR3 totals 11 residues. Germline V CDR1 and CDR2: SGHTA, FQGNSA. The CDR3 nucleotides are TGTGCCAGCAGCCAAGCGTTCACTACCTACTTC. Translation: CASSQAFTTYF. Full variable domain (rest looked up from reference TRBV7-2 and TRBJ2-5): GAGVSQSPSNKVTEKGKDVELRCDPISGHTALYWYRQSLGQGLEFLIYFQGNSAPDKSGLPSDRFSAERTGGSVSTLTIQRTQQEDSAVYLCASSQAFTTYFGPGTRLLVL.